The clone carrying this T cell receptor beta chain was observed at least ten times. The antigen remains undetermined. The time point: sample taken at primary tumor resection. Unsorted whole RNA from tumor, nontumor lung or frozen PBMC underwent sequencing. The sample comes from a study of spatial heterogeneity in lung cancer. Study results and limitations: For expanded intratumoral alpha and beta TCRs, counts tracked tumor mutation counts.

CDR3 length: 15 residues. The V end lost 7 bases, the J end lost 1 base, and 19 bases lay between the germline ends. Per the germline V gene, CDR1 is SQVTM and CDR2 is ANQGSEA. TCRdb re-analysed the 5' RACE reads in MiXCR, keeping a single row per CDR3 protein. The data contain about 23,000 distinct CDR3 sequences, roughly 6.5% of them seen just once; the ten biggest clones take up about a tenth. The chain has TRBV29-1 and TRBJ1-1, with a weak D call TRBD1 (5 bases). This specimen was lung tumor tissue, taken at surgery. The sequence derives from a male donor with early-stage non-small cell lung cancer. The DNA for the CDR3 is TGCAGCGCCCCAAACATCTGGGGGGGGAACACTGAAGCTTTCTTT. Translating it yields CSAPNIWGGNTEAFF.